This is a list of T cell receptor beta chains from one sample in a study of blood T cell repertoires in COVID-19. Method: immunoSEQ multiplex PCR; TCRdb's copy keeps in-frame clones and lacks some. In the table there are some 200,000 clones, 65% to 90% of which are singletons. The sequenced sample was peripheral blood. The receptors were gathered from a woman in her 70s with COVID-19, enrolled during active disease. The CDR3 runs from the conserved cysteine through the conserved F or W. D genes are given only for firm matches. Not every row has a clone size; where given, it reads once, few, many or a size class.

DNA: TGTGCCAGCAGCCCCTCTCGACTAGCGGGGGGTCGGCGGGCCGGGGAGCTGTTTTTT; CDR3: CASSPSRLAGGRRAGELFF; size: NA; D: TRBD2; V: TRBV7-2; length: 19; J: TRBJ2-2
DNA: TGTGCCACCCTAGCACCTGGGTACTATGGCTACACCTTC; CDR3: CATLAPGYYGYTF; size: NA; D: NA; V: TRBV19; length: 13; J: TRBJ1-2
DNA: TGTGCCAGCAGCGTAACCGGGGGGCCTAGCACAGATACGCAGTATTTT; CDR3: CASSVTGGPSTDTQYF; size: NA; D: NA; V: TRBV9; length: 16; J: TRBJ2-3
DNA: TGTGCCAGCAGCTTGGTTCTAGCGGGCCGAGAGACGAACACCGGGGAGCTGTTTTTT; CDR3: CASSLVLAGRETNTGELFF; size: NA; D: TRBD2; V: TRBV5-5; length: 19; J: TRBJ2-2
DNA: TGTGCCAGCAGTGATTTAGTACGAGGGCAGCCCCAGCATTTT; CDR3: CASSDLVRGQPQHF; size: NA; D: NA; V: TRBV2; length: 14; J: TRBJ1-5
DNA: TGTGCCAGCAGCCAAGATATAGGACAGGGGGGAGAGACCCAGTACTTC; CDR3: CASSQDIGQGGETQYF; size: NA; D: TRBD1; V: TRBV3-1/TRBV3-2; length: 16; J: TRBJ2-5
DNA: TGTGCCAGCAGCGCCCCCGCGAGTAGCGGCTACAATGAGCAGTTCTTC; CDR3: CASSAPASSGYNEQFF; size: NA; D: NA; V: TRBV9; length: 16; J: TRBJ2-1
DNA: TGTGCCAGCAGCTCACGTGGGAGTATGAACACTGAAGCTTTCTTT; CDR3: CASSSRGSMNTEAFF; size: once; D: NA; V: TRBV11-3; length: 15; J: TRBJ1-1
DNA: TGCGCCAGCAGCCAAGAATGGCAGGGTATGCGAAAACTGTTTTTT; CDR3: CASSQEWQGMRKLFF; size: once; D: NA; V: TRBV4-3; length: 15; J: TRBJ1-4
DNA: TGTGCCTGGAGGCCGGGACAGGTTGGAGAAAAACTGTTTTTT; CDR3: CAWRPGQVGEKLFF; size: NA; D: TRBD1; V: TRBV30; length: 14; J: TRBJ1-4
DNA: TGTGCCAGCAGCAAACAGGGTGGCCCCATTGAAGCTTTCTTT; CDR3: CASSKQGGPIEAFF; size: NA; D: NA; V: TRBV21-1; length: 14; J: TRBJ1-1
DNA: TGTGCCAGTAGCCCGACTAGCGGAAGTATATCCTACAATGAGCAGTTCTTC; CDR3: CASSPTSGSISYNEQFF; size: NA; D: TRBD2; V: TRBV19; length: 17; J: TRBJ2-1
DNA: TGTGCCAGCAGTTTTAGCAGGGACTATGGCTACACCTTC; CDR3: CASSFSRDYGYTF; size: NA; D: NA; V: TRBV12-3/TRBV12-4; length: 13; J: TRBJ1-2